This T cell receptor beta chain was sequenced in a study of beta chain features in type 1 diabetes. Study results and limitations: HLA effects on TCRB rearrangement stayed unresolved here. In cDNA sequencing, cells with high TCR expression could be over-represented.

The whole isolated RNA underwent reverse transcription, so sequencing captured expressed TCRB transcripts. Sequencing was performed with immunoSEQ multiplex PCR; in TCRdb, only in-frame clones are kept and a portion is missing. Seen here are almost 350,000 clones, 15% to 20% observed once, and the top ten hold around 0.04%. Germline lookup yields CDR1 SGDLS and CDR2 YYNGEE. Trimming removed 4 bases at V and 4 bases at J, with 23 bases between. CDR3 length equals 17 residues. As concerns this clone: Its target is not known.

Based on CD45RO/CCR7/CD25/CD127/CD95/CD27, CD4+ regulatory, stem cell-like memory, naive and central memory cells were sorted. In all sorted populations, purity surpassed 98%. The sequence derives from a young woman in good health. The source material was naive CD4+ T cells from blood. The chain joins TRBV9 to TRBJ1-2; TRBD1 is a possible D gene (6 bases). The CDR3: CASSPKVGQPKIYGYTF. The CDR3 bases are TGTGCCAGCAGCCCAAAAGTCGGACAGCCAAAGATCTATGGCTACACCTTC.